A selection of T cell receptor beta chains follows, all from one sample in a study of T-cell memory formation after mild COVID-19. TCRdb re-called the 5' RACE reads through MiXCR, storing one row per CDR3 protein. The sample lists 110,000 to 150,000 distinct CDR3 sequences, 11% to 15% occurring once. Sequenced sample: PBMCs or a T cell subset sorted from them (not recorded which). These receptor sequences come from an adult woman who had mild COVID-19 (a few samples of this study predate the infection). Cell type and time point are not known. Both conserved end residues are part of each CDR3. A D gene is named only where the DNA matches it firmly. Size is stated for part of the rows, as once, few or many counts, or as a class when the clone is expanded.

d_gene: TRBD2
abundance: -
v_gene: TRBV12-3/TRBV12-4
j_gene: TRBJ2-1
CDR3nt: TGTGCCAGCTCCATCCGCTTTAGCGGGAGGGAGGTTGAGCAGTTCTTC
CDR3aa: CASSIRFSGREVEQFF

d_gene: TRBD1
abundance: few
v_gene: TRBV4-2
j_gene: TRBJ1-2
CDR3nt: TGTGCCAGCAGCCAACCGACAGGGGGGAATGGCTACACCTTC
CDR3aa: CASSQPTGGNGYTF

d_gene: TRBD2
abundance: -
v_gene: TRBV20-1
j_gene: TRBJ2-5
CDR3nt: TGCAGTGCTAGAATTTTAGCGGGGGGCCAAGAGACCCAGTACTTC
CDR3aa: CSARILAGGQETQYF

d_gene: -
abundance: many
v_gene: TRBV29-1
j_gene: TRBJ2-2
CDR3nt: TGCAGCGTGGAAGGGACGGTGAACACCGGGGAGCTGTTTTTT
CDR3aa: CSVEGTVNTGELFF

d_gene: -
abundance: -
v_gene: TRBV11-2
j_gene: TRBJ2-5
CDR3nt: TGTGCCAGCAGCCAATCTTTGGGGGCGGGGGAGACCCAGTACTTC
CDR3aa: CASSQSLGAGETQYF

d_gene: -
abundance: few
v_gene: TRBV18
j_gene: TRBJ2-5
CDR3nt: TGTGCCAGCTCACCGACGGACCAGGGGCGTAAAGAGACCCAGTACTTC
CDR3aa: CASSPTDQGRKETQYF

d_gene: -
abundance: few
v_gene: TRBV19
j_gene: TRBJ1-2
CDR3nt: TGTGCCAGTACCCTCGGGACCCAGGAGGACTATGGCTACACCTTC
CDR3aa: CASTLGTQEDYGYTF

d_gene: -
abundance: few
v_gene: TRBV19
j_gene: TRBJ2-1
CDR3nt: TGTGCCAGTAGTCTCCGGGACTTGGGGGACAATGAGCAGTTCTTC
CDR3aa: CASSLRDLGDNEQFF

d_gene: -
abundance: many
v_gene: TRBV29-1
j_gene: TRBJ2-1
CDR3nt: TGCAGCGTCCTCGGTGGCGGGAATTACAATGAGCAGTTCTTC
CDR3aa: CSVLGGGNYNEQFF

d_gene: -
abundance: -
v_gene: TRBV29-1
j_gene: TRBJ2-7
CDR3nt: TGCAGCGTTGAAGATCAAACAGGCTCCTACGAGCAGTACTTC
CDR3aa: CSVEDQTGSYEQYF

d_gene: TRBD1
abundance: -
v_gene: TRBV4-1
j_gene: TRBJ2-7
CDR3nt: TGCGCCAGCAGCCTGGGACAGGGTAACCACCGGGAGCAGTACTTC
CDR3aa: CASSLGQGNHREQYF

d_gene: TRBD2
abundance: -
v_gene: TRBV9
j_gene: TRBJ2-1
CDR3nt: TGTGCCAGCAGCGTAGGCACTAGCGGCATGAATGAGCAGTTCTTC
CDR3aa: CASSVGTSGMNEQFF

d_gene: -
abundance: -
v_gene: TRBV5-1
j_gene: TRBJ1-2
CDR3nt: TGCGCCAGCAGACGCGGGACGGATGAAGTATGGGGCTACACCTTC
CDR3aa: CASRRGTDEVWGYTF

d_gene: TRBD2
abundance: -
v_gene: TRBV9
j_gene: TRBJ2-3
CDR3nt: TGTGCCAGCAGCTCACTAGCGGGAGGAACGGCAGATACGCAGTATTTT
CDR3aa: CASSSLAGGTADTQYF

d_gene: TRBD1
abundance: -
v_gene: TRBV5-1
j_gene: TRBJ2-1
CDR3nt: TGCGCCAGCCTCGGACAGGGCGGTGAGCAGTTCTTC
CDR3aa: CASLGQGGEQFF

d_gene: -
abundance: many
v_gene: TRBV29-1
j_gene: TRBJ2-7
CDR3nt: TGCAGCGCTGGTGGCAGTTTGGCCTACGAGCAGTACTTC
CDR3aa: CSAGGSLAYEQYF

d_gene: -
abundance: few
v_gene: TRBV7-9
j_gene: TRBJ1-2
CDR3nt: TGTGCCAGCAGCTTAGGTGGAGGGCACTATGGCTACACCTTC
CDR3aa: CASSLGGGHYGYTF

d_gene: -
abundance: many
v_gene: TRBV20-1
j_gene: TRBJ2-1
CDR3nt: TGCAGTGCTAGAGACCGCATTGGCCCCCGATCGGATGAGCAGTTCTTC
CDR3aa: CSARDRIGPRSDEQFF

d_gene: TRBD1
abundance: -
v_gene: TRBV12-3/TRBV12-4
j_gene: TRBJ2-5
CDR3nt: TGTGCCAGCAGTCTACAGGGGTGGCAAGAGACCCAGTACTTC
CDR3aa: CASSLQGWQETQYF

d_gene: -
abundance: many
v_gene: TRBV7-9
j_gene: TRBJ2-1
CDR3nt: TGTGCCAGCAGCTTAGTGATAGGTGATGAGCAGTTCTTC
CDR3aa: CASSLVIGDEQFF

d_gene: -
abundance: -
v_gene: TRBV19
j_gene: TRBJ1-2
CDR3nt: TGTGCCAGTAGTGAACCGGACGGGGGGTACTATGGCTACACCTTC
CDR3aa: CASSEPDGGYYGYTF

d_gene: -
abundance: -
v_gene: TRBV9
j_gene: TRBJ1-1
CDR3nt: TGTGCCAGCAGCGTAGACAGGGCCGACACTGAAGCTTTCTTT
CDR3aa: CASSVDRADTEAFF

d_gene: -
abundance: few
v_gene: TRBV13
j_gene: TRBJ2-5
CDR3nt: TGTGCCAGCAGCTTAGGGTCGATTGAGACCCAGTACTTC
CDR3aa: CASSLGSIETQYF

d_gene: -
abundance: -
v_gene: TRBV7-9
j_gene: TRBJ2-7
CDR3nt: TGTGCCAGCAGCTTCGAGAGTGGGGAGCAGTACTTC
CDR3aa: CASSFESGEQYF

d_gene: -
abundance: -
v_gene: TRBV4-3
j_gene: TRBJ2-1
CDR3nt: TGCGCCAGCAGCCAAGTTAGTACCAGTGAGCAGTTCTTC
CDR3aa: CASSQVSTSEQFF

d_gene: -
abundance: few
v_gene: TRBV29-1
j_gene: TRBJ2-7
CDR3nt: TGCAGCGTTGAAGAGGAGGCAGGGCCCCTCTACGAGCAGTACTTC
CDR3aa: CSVEEEAGPLYEQYF

d_gene: TRBD2
abundance: -
v_gene: TRBV2
j_gene: TRBJ2-1
CDR3nt: TGTGCCAGCCAACTAGCGGGAGGAAATGAGCAGTTCTTC
CDR3aa: CASQLAGGNEQFF

d_gene: TRBD2
abundance: few
v_gene: TRBV9
j_gene: TRBJ2-3
CDR3nt: TGTGCCAGCAGCGTAGCTAGCGGGGTGACAGATACGCAGTATTTT
CDR3aa: CASSVASGVTDTQYF

d_gene: -
abundance: -
v_gene: TRBV5-1
j_gene: TRBJ1-5
CDR3nt: TGCGCCAGCAGCTTGGAGGGGTATGGCAATCAGCCCCAGCATTTT
CDR3aa: CASSLEGYGNQPQHF

d_gene: TRBD2
abundance: -
v_gene: TRBV4-1
j_gene: TRBJ2-7
CDR3nt: TGCGCCAGCAGTAAATGGACTAGCGGGGGTGGTGAGCAGTACTTC
CDR3aa: CASSKWTSGGGEQYF

d_gene: -
abundance: -
v_gene: TRBV6-2/TRBV6-3
j_gene: TRBJ1-5
CDR3nt: TGTGCCAGCAGTTACTCGACTGTGGTTCCGGACCGAATTAGCAATCAGCCCCAGCATTTT
CDR3aa: CASSYSTVVPDRISNQPQHF

d_gene: -
abundance: -
v_gene: TRBV27
j_gene: TRBJ1-3
CDR3nt: TGTGCCAGCACGGGAACAGACTCTGGAAACACCATATATTTT
CDR3aa: CASTGTDSGNTIYF

d_gene: -
abundance: -
v_gene: TRBV12-3/TRBV12-4
j_gene: TRBJ2-7
CDR3nt: TGTGCCAGCAGCACGACTCAGCGGATTTACGAGCAGTACTTC
CDR3aa: CASSTTQRIYEQYF

d_gene: TRBD1
abundance: -
v_gene: TRBV13
j_gene: TRBJ2-7
CDR3nt: TGTGCCAGCAGCTCCCTTCTAAGACAGGGGTACGAGCAGTACTTC
CDR3aa: CASSSLLRQGYEQYF

d_gene: -
abundance: few
v_gene: TRBV20-1
j_gene: TRBJ2-1
CDR3nt: TGCAGTGCTAGAGACCCAGGGGCGAGCTCCTACAATGAGCAGTTCTTC
CDR3aa: CSARDPGASSYNEQFF

d_gene: -
abundance: -
v_gene: TRBV11-2
j_gene: TRBJ2-1
CDR3nt: TGTGCCAGCAGCTACATGGGGACCCTTACAATCCAGTTCTTC
CDR3aa: CASSYMGTLTIQFF

d_gene: -
abundance: few
v_gene: TRBV5-1
j_gene: TRBJ2-7
CDR3nt: TGCGCCAGCAGCTGGGACAACGGGGGCGAGCAGTACTTC
CDR3aa: CASSWDNGGEQYF

d_gene: -
abundance: -
v_gene: TRBV9
j_gene: TRBJ1-5
CDR3nt: TGTGCCAGCAGCGTTGGGGACCTGGGATGGCCCCAGCATTTT
CDR3aa: CASSVGDLGWPQHF

d_gene: TRBD1
abundance: -
v_gene: TRBV27
j_gene: TRBJ2-7
CDR3nt: TGTGCCAGCAGCCGTCCCGGGACAGCCTTCTACGAGCAGTACTTC
CDR3aa: CASSRPGTAFYEQYF

d_gene: -
abundance: -
v_gene: TRBV4-1
j_gene: TRBJ2-7
CDR3nt: TGCGCCAGCAGCCAAGAAGAAACCTCTACCTTCTACGAGCAGTACTTC
CDR3aa: CASSQEETSTFYEQYF

d_gene: -
abundance: few
v_gene: TRBV5-1
j_gene: TRBJ2-5
CDR3nt: TGCGCCAGCAGCTCCGCTGGGGGAGTAGCTACTCACCAAGAGACCCAGTACTTC
CDR3aa: CASSSAGGVATHQETQYF

d_gene: -
abundance: once
v_gene: TRBV5-1
j_gene: TRBJ1-1
CDR3nt: TGCGCCAGCAGCTTGGGACACTCGAACACTGAAGCTTTCTTT
CDR3aa: CASSLGHSNTEAFF

d_gene: -
abundance: many
v_gene: TRBV15
j_gene: TRBJ2-7
CDR3nt: TGTGCCACCAGCTCCCGAGGCCTCTCCTACGAGCAGTACTTC
CDR3aa: CATSSRGLSYEQYF

d_gene: -
abundance: -
v_gene: TRBV29-1
j_gene: TRBJ2-7
CDR3nt: TGCAGCGTTGAAGGGCAGGAGAGCTCCTACGAGCAGTACTTC
CDR3aa: CSVEGQESSYEQYF

d_gene: TRBD1
abundance: -
v_gene: TRBV24-1
j_gene: TRBJ2-5
CDR3nt: TGTGCCACCAGTGATTTAACAGGGGGCTACGGAGAGACCCAGTACTTC
CDR3aa: CATSDLTGGYGETQYF

d_gene: -
abundance: -
v_gene: TRBV30
j_gene: TRBJ2-3
CDR3nt: TGTGCCTGGATTCCGCGTGAGCGGAACACAGATACGCAGTATTTT
CDR3aa: CAWIPRERNTDTQYF

d_gene: TRBD1
abundance: many
v_gene: TRBV27
j_gene: TRBJ2-1
CDR3nt: TGTGCCAGCAGTTCCGGGACAGGGCCCTACAATGAGCAGTTCTTC
CDR3aa: CASSSGTGPYNEQFF

d_gene: -
abundance: -
v_gene: TRBV9
j_gene: TRBJ1-5
CDR3nt: TGTGCCAGCAGCGACGGGGGGGATAAGGAGCCCCAGCATTTT
CDR3aa: CASSDGGDKEPQHF

d_gene: -
abundance: many
v_gene: TRBV20-1
j_gene: TRBJ2-3
CDR3nt: TGCAGTGCTGACCCCCTTCGAGATACGCAGTATTTT
CDR3aa: CSADPLRDTQYF

d_gene: -
abundance: many
v_gene: TRBV5-6
j_gene: TRBJ1-5
CDR3nt: TGTGCCAGCAGCCGACCAGGGGTGGGTCAGCCCCAGCATTTT
CDR3aa: CASSRPGVGQPQHF

d_gene: -
abundance: few
v_gene: TRBV7-9
j_gene: TRBJ2-2
CDR3nt: TGTGCCAGCAGCCCCGGTTTAGCCGGGGAGCTGTTTTTT
CDR3aa: CASSPGLAGELFF

d_gene: TRBD2
abundance: many
v_gene: TRBV27
j_gene: TRBJ2-4
CDR3nt: TGTGCCAGCAGGGGGGGGGACAAAAACATTCAGTACTTC
CDR3aa: CASRGGDKNIQYF

d_gene: -
abundance: -
v_gene: TRBV30
j_gene: TRBJ1-1
CDR3nt: TGTGCCCATGGCCCGGCTACTGAAGCTTTCTTT
CDR3aa: CAHGPATEAFF

d_gene: -
abundance: -
v_gene: TRBV14
j_gene: TRBJ2-1
CDR3nt: TGTGCCAGCAGCCAAGGGCAGGGTAAAAATGAGCAGTTCTTC
CDR3aa: CASSQGQGKNEQFF

d_gene: TRBD2
abundance: many
v_gene: TRBV12-3/TRBV12-4
j_gene: TRBJ2-1
CDR3nt: TGTGCCAGCAGTCCCACCTTCAGACTAGCGGGATTGGATGAGCAGTTCTTC
CDR3aa: CASSPTFRLAGLDEQFF